The subject of this entry is one T cell receptor (beta chain). Its antigen remains unknown. These data come from a study of cytomegalovirus exposure and HLA in healthy donors. On the study more broadly: Researchers previously reported finding 100 million or so unique TCR beta sequences from 170 million or so T cells. Study conclusions and caveats: The authors reported that TCR beta sequences could predict HLA-A and HLA-B alleles. These predictions were accurate for most subjects in the first cohort. Presence/absence analyses supposed approximately even sequencing depth among donors. About 87% or about 30% of the time was how often most TCR beta V segments were productive, according to an earlier analysis.

Both 60 Vbeta primers and 13 Jbeta primers went into the PCR. Libraries were prepared by immunoSEQ multiplex PCR; TCRdb keeps only in-frame clonotypes and omits some of them. This table holds 150,000 to 200,000 clones, almost 85% found once. Germline CDR1 reads SGHVS; CDR2 reads FNYEAQ. The germline V and J ends were trimmed by 3 bases and 1 base, with 10 bases remaining between them. The CDR3 is 15 amino acids. The rearrangement uses TRBV7-6 and TRBJ2-1; a weak D match, TRBD1 (5 bases). The sample comprised PBMCs. This receptor was obtained from a girl aged 10-17 years in good health and CMV-seropositive. The CDR3 nucleotides are TGTGCCAGCAGCTTGGCAGGGCAATCCTACAATGAGCAGTTCTTC. Translated: CASSLAGQSYNEQFF.